The 24 T cell receptor beta chains below come from one sample, sequenced in a study of T cells in Graves' hyperthyroidism and ophthalmopathy. Amplified regions were TCR beta CDR3 sequences from RNA transcripts. The HTBI set primed first-round TCR CDR3 RT-PCR. TCRdb independently ran MiXCR on the multiplex PCR reads; one entry per CDR3 protein. The table has 300,000 to 450,000 distinct CDR3 sequences, roughly 14% seen once. Sample: blood. These receptors all stem from a man aged 30-40 years with Graves' hyperthyroidism that later progressed to Graves' ophthalmopathy.

This clonotype was recorded at least ten times. The chain uses TRBV10-3 and TRBJ2-7; D remains ambiguous. The CDR3 contains 14 residues. V gave up 6 bases and J gave up 7 bases, with 19 bases separating them. Germline loops: CDR1 ENHRY, CDR2 SYGVKD. The CDR3 here is CAISPVTSRREQYF. CDR3 DNA sequence: TGTGCCATCAGCCCGGTAACCTCGAGGAGAGAGCAGTACTTC.

The sample holds a few counts of this clonotype. The chain uses TRBV5-1 and TRBJ1-3, with 9 bases matching TRBD1. Looked up from germline, CDR1 is SGHRS and CDR2 is YFSETQ. This CDR3 is 16 amino acids long. V gave up 0 bases and J gave up 4 bases; unmatched junction bases: 5. The CDR3 region has the DNA TGCGCCAGCAGCTTGGCCGGGACAGGGTACGGAAACACCATATATTTT. This encodes CASSLAGTGYGNTIYF.

This clonotype showed up many times. V usage is TRBV12-3 or TRBV12-4 and J usage is TRBJ1-6; a weak D match, TRBD1 (5 bases). The CDR3 has 18 residues. Trimming left V 5 bases short and J 11 bases short, with 28 bases between. CDR3: CASSPYRTGTDFLAPLHF. The CDR3 DNA follows: TGTGCCAGCAGTCCATACCGGACCGGGACCGACTTCCTCGCACCCCTCCACTTT.

This clonotype was counted a few times. This chain links TRBV20-1 with TRBJ2-3; 9 bases are shared with TRBD1. From germline, CDR1 is DFQATT and CDR2 SNEGSKA (reference sequence). The J segment lost 6 bases and the V segment lost 5 bases, leaving 3 bases of the junction unmatched. This CDR3 is built from 12 residues. The CDR3 nucleotides read TGCAGTGCTCGACAGGGGGTCGATACGCAGTATTTT. The encoded protein is CSARQGVDTQYF.

Ten or more counts support this clonotype. A junction boundary mismatches the germline segment, possibly from a read error. The chain joins TRBV4-1 to TRBJ1-5; D possibly corresponds to TRBD1 (5 bases). The CDR3 extends over 13 amino acids. Germline V gives CDR1 MGHRA, CDR2 YSYEKL. The CDR3 is CASSQTGNQPQHF. CDR3 bases: TGTGCCAGCAGCCAGACAGGCAATCAGCCCCAGCATTTT.

This clonotype was seen many times. This chain joins TRBV5-1 and TRBJ1-1; tentative D call: TRBD1 (6 bases). CDR1 is SGHRS and CDR2 is YFSETQ in the germline V gene. V was trimmed by 0 bases and J by 4 bases, leaving 10 bases between them. The CDR3 sequence is 14 residues long. The DNA for the CDR3 is TGCGCCAGCAGCTTGGAGGGGGGTTTCACTGAAGCTTTCTTT. Translated, it gives CASSLEGGFTEAFF.

At least ten counts were recorded for this clonotype. This rearrangement joins TRBV10-1 to TRBJ2-1; 7 bases align to TRBD2. J gave up 3 bases and V 4 bases, and 12 bases lay outside the gene matches. Germline values: CDR1 WNHNN, CDR2 SYGVQD (reference sequence). This CDR3 comprises 17 residues. The CDR3 spells CASSGPSASGNYNEQFF. In DNA form, the CDR3 reads TGCGCCAGCAGTGGCCCCTCTGCTAGCGGAAACTACAATGAGCAGTTCTTC.

This clonotype was detected ten times or more. The rearrangement uses TRBV28 and TRBJ1-5, with 8 bases matching TRBD1. With V trimmed by 3 bases and J by 4 bases, 8 bases remained unmatched. The V gene's germline CDR1 is MDHEN and CDR2 SYDVKM. The CDR3 has 16 amino acids. This CDR3 is CASSFRTGMGNQPQHF. The DNA for the CDR3 is TGTGCCAGCAGTTTTAGGACAGGGATGGGGAATCAGCCCCAGCATTTT.

This clonotype was seen ten or more times. This chain links TRBV20-1 with TRBJ1-4, with TRBD1 as a possible D gene (5 bases). Germline assignment: CDR1 DFQATT and CDR2 SNEGSKA (reference sequence). The CDR3 consists of 13 residues. V dropped 5 bases and J dropped 9 bases, with 16 bases sitting between them. The CDR3 reads CSAGGTGLKKLFF. The CDR3 bases are TGCAGTGCTGGGGGGACCGGACTTAAAAAACTGTTTTTT.

The table lists this clonotype with a few counts. Being one base from a much bigger clone, this may be a read error. The chain carries TRBV5-1 and TRBJ1-1; D is possibly TRBD1 (5 bases). Germline CDR1 and CDR2: SGHRS and YFSETQ. V was trimmed by 0 bases and J by 3 bases, leaving 9 bases between them. This CDR3 has 14 amino acids. The CDR3 sequence is CASSLAGWDTEAFF. In nucleotides, the CDR3 is TGCGCCAGCAGCTTGGCAGGGTGGGACACTGAAGCTTTCTTT.

This clonotype has a handful of counts. The chain carries TRBV30 and TRBJ2-4; TRBD1 might be the D (6 bases). The V gene lost 2 bases and the J gene lost 2 bases, with 10 bases spanning the gap. The CDR3 is 14 amino acids. Germline assignment: CDR1 GTSNPN and CDR2 SVGIG (reference sequence). This CDR3 reads CAWSRGMTKNIQYF. The DNA of the CDR3 is TGTGCCTGGAGTAGGGGGATGACCAAAAACATTCAGTACTTC.

This clonotype came up many times. This chain joins TRBV9 and TRBJ2-7; 9 bases fit TRBD1. Looked up from germline, CDR1 is SGDLS and CDR2 is YYNGEE. The CDR3 covers 13 residues. The V and J ends lost 3 bases and 6 bases, in that order; junction bases with no gene match: 4. CDR3 coding DNA: TGTGCCAGCAGCGGAACAGGGGGCGGCGAGCAGTACTTC. It codes for CASSGTGGGEQYF.

This clonotype has a count of ten or more. The chain has TRBV7-2 and TRBJ1-2; D gene uncertain. The germline V and J ends were trimmed by 7 bases and 2 bases, with 14 bases remaining between them. This CDR3 comprises 14 residues. Germline CDR1 reads SGHTA; CDR2 reads FQGNSA. CDR3 residues: CASTPGRMNYGYTF. For the CDR3, the DNA is TGTGCCAGCACCCCGGGCCGAATGAACTATGGCTACACCTTC.

This clonotype has only a few counts. The chain joins TRBV5-1 to TRBJ1-3, with D hard to call. Germline CDR1 and CDR2: SGHRS and YFSETQ. The V end was cut by 0 bases, the J end by 8 bases, with 3 bases between. The CDR3 covers 11 residues. The chain's CDR3 is CASSLGDTIYF. Written as DNA, the CDR3 is TGCGCCAGCAGCTTGGGGGACACCATATATTTT.

This clonotype was seen ten or more times. CDR3 coding DNA: TGTGCCAGCAGGCCAAGCCCGACAGGGGGCGGGGAAAAACTGTTTTTT. Encoded protein: CASRPSPTGGGEKLFF. The V and J genes are TRBV6-1 and TRBJ1-4; TRBD1 matches at 10 bases. The germline CDR1 and CDR2 sequences are MNHNS and SASEGT. V lost 6 bases, J lost 8 bases, and 12 bases stayed unmatched. The CDR3 totals 16 residues.

Only a few counts were recorded for this clonotype. V usage is TRBV27 and J usage is TRBJ1-4; D is perhaps TRBD1 (6 bases). The V and J ends lost 4 bases and 3 bases respectively, with 12 bases between them. This CDR3 is built from 15 residues. The germline gives CDR1 MNHEY, CDR2 SMNVEV (reference sequence). This chain's CDR3 is CASSSLGGPNEKLFF. CDR3 nucleotide sequence: TGTGCCAGCAGTTCCCTAGGGGGTCCTAATGAAAAACTGTTTTTT. Variable domain in full (rest from reference TRBV27 and TRBJ1-4): EAQVTQNPRYLITVTGKKLTVTCSQNMNHEYMSWYRQDPGLGLRQIYYSMNVEVTDKGDVPEGYKVSRKEKRNFPLILESPSPNQTSLYFCASSSLGGPNEKLFFGSGTQLSVL.

This clonotype was observed at least ten times. The chain uses TRBV5-1 and TRBJ2-3, with 9 bases aligning to TRBD2. The CDR3 sequence is 15 residues long. Germline trimming cut 5 bases from V and 1 base from J; bases unmatched to any gene: 5. Looked up from germline, CDR1 is SGHRS and CDR2 is YFSETQ. In DNA, the CDR3 is TGCGCCAGCAGTCAGCGGGGGGTCCGCACAGATACGCAGTATTTT. Amino acid sequence: CASSQRGVRTDTQYF.

This clonotype was seen a handful of times. V is TRBV4-1 and J is TRBJ1-1, with TRBD1 identical over 7 bases. Germline V gene lookup returns CDR1 MGHRA and CDR2 YSYEKL. Losses at the gene ends were 3 bases for V and 1 base for J; bases not matched to a gene: 5. The CDR3 is 15 amino acids. The CDR3 loop reads CASSQGDSENTEAFF. In DNA form, the CDR3 reads TGCGCCAGCAGCCAGGGGGACAGTGAGAACACTGAAGCTTTCTTT.

This clonotype has more than one count but fewer than ten. CDR3 in DNA: TGTGCCAGCAGCTTCCCGAGGGAGACCCAGTACTTC. Translating gives CASSFPRETQYF. This rearrangement joins TRBV5-8 to TRBJ2-5; D unresolved. V lost 2 bases to trimming and J lost 5 bases, with 7 bases between them. The CDR3 covers 12 residues. Germline assignment: CDR1 SGHTS and CDR2 YDEGEE.

This clonotype has just one count. The chain has TRBV6-5 and TRBJ2-5; possibly TRBD1 or TRBD2 for D (5 bases each). V shed 0 bases and J shed 5 bases, with 10 bases lying between them. The CDR3 sequence is 14 residues long. The germline gives CDR1 MNHEY, CDR2 SVGAGI. The CDR3 loop is CASSYSGVAETQYF. The DNA of the CDR3 is TGTGCCAGCAGTTACTCGGGGGTGGCTGAGACCCAGTACTTC.

This chain uses TRBV12-5 with TRBJ1-4; D remains unclear. The ends were cut back, 5 bases at V and 0 bases at J, with 13 bases in the middle. Germline-derived CDR1 and CDR2 are LGHNT and FRNRAP. The CDR3 is 16 residues long. CDR3: CASGNRLGSTNEKLFF. CDR3 coding DNA: TGTGCTAGTGGTAACCGTCTGGGTTCAACTAATGAAAAACTGTTTTTT. The variable domain in full, completed from reference TRBV12-5 and TRBJ1-4, reads DARVTQTPRHKVTEMGQEVTMRCQPILGHNTVFWYRQTMMQGLELLAYFRNRAPLDDSGMPKDRFSAEMPDATLATLKIQPSEPRDSAVYFCASGNRLGSTNEKLFFGSGTQLSVL.

This sequence joins TRBV29-1 and TRBJ2-2; no clear D gene. Germline V gives CDR1 SQVTM, CDR2 ANQGSEA. Trimming removed 7 bases from V and 5 bases from J, with 14 bases in between. There are 13 residues in the CDR3. This chain's CDR3 is CSAFWGLTGELFF. CDR3 bases: TGCAGCGCGTTTTGGGGTCTGACCGGGGAGCTGTTTTTT.

The chain has TRBV5-1 and TRBJ1-1; 8 bases fit TRBD1. The CDR3 totals 18 residues. Per germline, CDR1 SGHRS and CDR2 YFSETQ. The J segment lost 4 bases and the V segment lost 1 base, leaving 15 bases of the junction unmatched. CDR3 DNA: TGCGCCAGCAGCTTGTCCGGCCCCCGGACAGGGTTGGGCACTGAAGCTTTCTTT. Its protein is CASSLSGPRTGLGTEAFF.

This clonotype showed up many times. The rearrangement joins TRBV7-6 to TRBJ2-1; D not certain. The CDR3 consists of 12 residues. The germline gives CDR1 SGHVS, CDR2 FNYEAQ. Trimming shortened V by 5 bases and J by 4 bases, and 6 bases separated the two germline ends. The CDR3 region is CASSQQYNEQFF. The CDR3 nucleotides read TGTGCCAGCAGCCAACAGTACAATGAGCAGTTCTTC.